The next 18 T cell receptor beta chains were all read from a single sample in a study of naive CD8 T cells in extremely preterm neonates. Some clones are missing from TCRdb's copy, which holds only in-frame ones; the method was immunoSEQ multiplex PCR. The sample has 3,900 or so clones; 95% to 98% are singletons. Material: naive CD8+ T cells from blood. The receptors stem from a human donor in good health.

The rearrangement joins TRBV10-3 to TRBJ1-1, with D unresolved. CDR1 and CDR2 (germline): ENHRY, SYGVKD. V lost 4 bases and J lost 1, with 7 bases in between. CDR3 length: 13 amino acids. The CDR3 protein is CAISGTANTEAFF. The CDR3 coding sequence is TGTGCCATCAGTGGCACAGCGAACACTGAAGCTTTCTTT.

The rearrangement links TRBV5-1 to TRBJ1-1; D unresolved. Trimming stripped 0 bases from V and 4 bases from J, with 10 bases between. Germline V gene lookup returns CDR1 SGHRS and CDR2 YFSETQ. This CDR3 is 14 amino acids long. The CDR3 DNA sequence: TGCGCCAGCAGCTTGGCCCAACGGGGCACTGAAGCTTTCTTT. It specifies CASSLAQRGTEAFF.

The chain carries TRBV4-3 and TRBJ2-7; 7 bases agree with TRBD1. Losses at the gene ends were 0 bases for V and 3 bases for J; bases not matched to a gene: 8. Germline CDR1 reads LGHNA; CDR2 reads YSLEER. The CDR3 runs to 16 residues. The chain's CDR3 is CASSQDVRGGGYEQYF. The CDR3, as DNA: TGCGCCAGCAGCCAAGATGTGAGAGGGGGCGGCTACGAGCAGTACTTC.

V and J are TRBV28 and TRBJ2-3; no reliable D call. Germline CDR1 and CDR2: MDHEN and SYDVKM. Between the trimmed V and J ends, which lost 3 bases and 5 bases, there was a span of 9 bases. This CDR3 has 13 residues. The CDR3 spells CASSFFRGDTQYF. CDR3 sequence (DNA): TGTGCCAGCAGTTTTTTCCGCGGAGATACGCAGTATTTT.

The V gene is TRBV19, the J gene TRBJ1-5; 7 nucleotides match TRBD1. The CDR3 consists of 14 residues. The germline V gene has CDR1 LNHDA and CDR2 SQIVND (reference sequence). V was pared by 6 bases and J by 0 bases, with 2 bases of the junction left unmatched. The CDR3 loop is CASRYRGSNQPQHF. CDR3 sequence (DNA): TGTGCCAGTAGGTACAGGGGTAGCAATCAGCCCCAGCATTTT.

The CDR3 is CASSQDPGTGQPQHF. The CDR3 DNA is TGCGCCAGCAGCCAAGATCCAGGAACCGGCCAGCCCCAGCATTTT. The chain carries TRBV4-1 and TRBJ1-5, with D unresolved. Germline loops: CDR1 MGHRA, CDR2 YSYEKL. Trimming cost V 0 bases and J 7 bases, with 13 bases left between them. The length of the CDR3 is 15 residues.

CDR3 sequence: CASSQRTGNTDTQYF. The CDR3 bases are TGCGCCAGCAGCCAAAGGACAGGCAACACAGATACGCAGTATTTT. The chain links TRBV4-1 to TRBJ2-3, with 7 bases identical to TRBD1. There are 15 residues in the CDR3. Trimming took 2 bases from V and 2 from J; bases not matched to a gene: 4. CDR1 is MGHRA, CDR2 YSYEKL, per germline.

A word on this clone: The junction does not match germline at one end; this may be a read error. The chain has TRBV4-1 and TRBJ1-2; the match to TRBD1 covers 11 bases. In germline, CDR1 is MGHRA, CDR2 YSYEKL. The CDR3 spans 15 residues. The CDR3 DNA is TGCGCCAGCAGCCACGGACAGGGGGCTAACGATGGCTACACCTTC. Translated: CASSHGQGANDGYTF.

Here the CDR3 DNA reads TGTGCCAGTAGTATCACTCAGGGGGCCGGACACAATGAGCAGTTCTTC. Translating it yields CASSITQGAGHNEQFF. This sequence joins TRBV19 and TRBJ2-1; 8 bases align to TRBD1. The CDR3 totals 16 residues. Germline lookup yields CDR1 LNHDA and CDR2 SQIVND (reference sequence). Trimming took 3 bases from V and 5 from J; bases not matched to a gene: 9.

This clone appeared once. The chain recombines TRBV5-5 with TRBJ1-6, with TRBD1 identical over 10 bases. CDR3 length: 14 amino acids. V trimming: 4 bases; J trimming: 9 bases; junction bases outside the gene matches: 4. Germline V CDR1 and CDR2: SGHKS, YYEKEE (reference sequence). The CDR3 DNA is TGTGCCAGCAGCCCAGGACAGGGGGGTTCACCCCTCCACTTT. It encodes CASSPGQGGSPLHF.

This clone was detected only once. The CDR3, as DNA: TGCGCCAGCAGCCGCAGGTCCTCTAGCACAGATACGCAGTATTTT. This encodes CASSRRSSSTDTQYF. J is TRBJ2-3 and V is TRBV4-1; no clear D. Trimming took off 4 bases at V and 0 bases at J, with 11 bases between the two ends. Germline assignment: CDR1 MGHRA and CDR2 YSYEKL. The CDR3 is made up of 15 amino acids.

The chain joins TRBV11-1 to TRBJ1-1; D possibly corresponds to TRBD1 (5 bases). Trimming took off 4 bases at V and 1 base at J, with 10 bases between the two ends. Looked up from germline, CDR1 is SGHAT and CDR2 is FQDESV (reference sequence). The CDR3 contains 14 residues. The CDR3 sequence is CASSYPDRNTEAFF. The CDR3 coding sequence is TGTGCCAGCAGCTACCCCGACAGGAACACTGAAGCTTTCTTT. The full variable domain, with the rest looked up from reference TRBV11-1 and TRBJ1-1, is EAEVAQSPRYKITEKSQAVAFWCDPISGHATLYWYRQILGQGPELLVQFQDESVVDDSQLPKDRFSAERLKGVDSTLKIQPAELGDSAMYLCASSYPDRNTEAFFGQGTRLTVV.

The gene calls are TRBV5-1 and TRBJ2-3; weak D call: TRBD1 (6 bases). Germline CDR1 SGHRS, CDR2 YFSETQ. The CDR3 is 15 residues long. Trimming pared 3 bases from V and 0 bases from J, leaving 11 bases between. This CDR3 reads CASSSRGSSTDTQYF. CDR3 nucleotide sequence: TGCGCCAGCAGCTCCAGGGGTTCAAGCACAGATACGCAGTATTTT.

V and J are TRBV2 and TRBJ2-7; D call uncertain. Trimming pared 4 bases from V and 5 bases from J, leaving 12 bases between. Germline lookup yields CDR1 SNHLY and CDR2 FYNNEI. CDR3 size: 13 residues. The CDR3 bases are TGTGCCAGCAGTGGGCCGGGTACCCACGAGCAGTACGTC. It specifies CASSGPGTHEQYV.

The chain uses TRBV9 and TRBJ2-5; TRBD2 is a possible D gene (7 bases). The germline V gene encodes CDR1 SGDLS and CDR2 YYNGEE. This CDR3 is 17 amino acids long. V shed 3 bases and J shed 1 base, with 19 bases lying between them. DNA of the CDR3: TGTGCCAGCAGCGGGAGGGGGGGCCTAGGGGCCCAAGAGACCCAGTACTTC. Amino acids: CASSGRGGLGAQETQYF.

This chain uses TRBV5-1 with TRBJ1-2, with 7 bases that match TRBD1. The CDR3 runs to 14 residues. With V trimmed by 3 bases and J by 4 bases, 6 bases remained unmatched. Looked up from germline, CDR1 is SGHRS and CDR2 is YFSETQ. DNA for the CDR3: TGCGCCAGCAGCTATACAGGGGATCTCTATGGCTACACCTTC. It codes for CASSYTGDLYGYTF.

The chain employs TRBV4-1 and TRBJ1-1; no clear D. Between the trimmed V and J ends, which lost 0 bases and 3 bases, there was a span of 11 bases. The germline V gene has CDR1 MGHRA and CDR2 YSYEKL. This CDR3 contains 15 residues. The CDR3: CASSQDPSSDTEAFF. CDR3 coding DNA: TGCGCCAGCAGCCAAGACCCCTCCTCAGACACTGAAGCTTTCTTT.

The DNA of the CDR3 is TGTGCCAGCAGCGTAGATGGGGGGCAAGAGACCCAGTACTTC. It translates to CASSVDGGQETQYF. The chain is built from TRBV9 and TRBJ2-5, with D possibly being TRBD2 (6 bases). Germline CDR1 reads SGDLS; CDR2 reads YYNGEE. V lost 0 bases and J 2 bases, leaving 8 bases between the germline ends. The CDR3 runs 14 residues. Looking up the rest from reference TRBV9 and TRBJ2-5 gives the full variable domain: DSGVTQTPKHLITATGQRVTLRCSPRSGDLSVYWYQQSLDQGLQFLIQYYNGEERAKGNILERFSAQQFPDLHSELNLSSLELGDSALYFCASSVDGGQETQYFGPGTRLLVL.